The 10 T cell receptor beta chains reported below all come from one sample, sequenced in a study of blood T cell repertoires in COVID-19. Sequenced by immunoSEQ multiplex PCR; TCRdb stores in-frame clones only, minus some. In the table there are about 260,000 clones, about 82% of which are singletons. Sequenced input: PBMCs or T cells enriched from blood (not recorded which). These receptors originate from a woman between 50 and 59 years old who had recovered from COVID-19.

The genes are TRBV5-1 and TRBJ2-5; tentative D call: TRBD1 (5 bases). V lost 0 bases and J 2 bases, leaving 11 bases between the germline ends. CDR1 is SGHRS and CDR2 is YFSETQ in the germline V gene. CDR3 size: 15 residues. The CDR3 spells CASSLGRTNQETQYF. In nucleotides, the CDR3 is TGCGCCAGCAGCTTGGGCAGGACAAATCAAGAGACCCAGTACTTC.

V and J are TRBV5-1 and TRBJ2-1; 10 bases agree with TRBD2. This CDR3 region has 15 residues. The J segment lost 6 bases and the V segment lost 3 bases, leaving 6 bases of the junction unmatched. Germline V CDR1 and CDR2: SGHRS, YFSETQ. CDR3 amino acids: CASSSLAGVFNEQFF. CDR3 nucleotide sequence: TGCGCCAGCAGCTCTCTAGCGGGAGTATTCAATGAGCAGTTCTTC.

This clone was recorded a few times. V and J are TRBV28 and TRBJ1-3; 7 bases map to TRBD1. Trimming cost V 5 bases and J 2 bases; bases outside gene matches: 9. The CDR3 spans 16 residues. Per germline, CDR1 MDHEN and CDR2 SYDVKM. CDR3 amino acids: CASSPETGLTGNTIYF. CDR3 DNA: TGTGCCAGCAGTCCAGAGACAGGGCTGACTGGAAACACCATATATTTT.

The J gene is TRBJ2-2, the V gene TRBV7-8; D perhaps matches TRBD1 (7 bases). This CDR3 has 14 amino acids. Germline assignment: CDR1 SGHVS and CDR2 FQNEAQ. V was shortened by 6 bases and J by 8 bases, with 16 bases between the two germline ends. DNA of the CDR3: TGTGCCAGCAGAGGGGGCAGGGAGGTTGGGGAGCTGTTTTTT. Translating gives CASRGGREVGELFF.

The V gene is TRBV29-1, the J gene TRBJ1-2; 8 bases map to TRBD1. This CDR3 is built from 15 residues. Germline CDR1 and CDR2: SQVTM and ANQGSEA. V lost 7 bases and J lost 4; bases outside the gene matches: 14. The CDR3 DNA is TGCAGCGCTGGGACAGGCGGAAGTGGGGCCTATGGCTACACCTTC. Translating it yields CSAGTGGSGAYGYTF. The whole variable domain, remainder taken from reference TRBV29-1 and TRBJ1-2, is SAVISQKPSRDICQRGTSLTIQCQVDSQVTMMFWYRQQPGQSLTLIATANQGSEATYESGFVIDKFPISRPNLTFSTLTVSNMSPEDSSIYLCSAGTGGSGAYGYTFGSGTRLTVV.

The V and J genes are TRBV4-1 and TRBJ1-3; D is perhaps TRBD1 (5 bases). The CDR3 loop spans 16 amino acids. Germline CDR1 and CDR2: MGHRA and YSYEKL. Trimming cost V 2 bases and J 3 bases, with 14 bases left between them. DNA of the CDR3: TGCGCCAGCAGCCAAAGGGGCAGGGTGGATGGAAACACCATATATTTT. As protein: CASSQRGRVDGNTIYF.

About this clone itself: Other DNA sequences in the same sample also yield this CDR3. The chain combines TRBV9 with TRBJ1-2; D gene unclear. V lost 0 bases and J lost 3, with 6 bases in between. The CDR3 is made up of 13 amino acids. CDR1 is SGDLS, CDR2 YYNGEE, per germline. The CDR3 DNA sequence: TGTGCCAGCAGCGTAGCTGTTGACTATGGCTACACCTTC. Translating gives CASSVAVDYGYTF.

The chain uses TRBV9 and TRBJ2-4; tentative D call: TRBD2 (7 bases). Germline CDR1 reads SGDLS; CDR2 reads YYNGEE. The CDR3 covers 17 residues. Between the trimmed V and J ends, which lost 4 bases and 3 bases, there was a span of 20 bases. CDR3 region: CASSPYGGPTNKNIQYF. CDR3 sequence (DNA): TGTGCCAGCAGCCCCTACGGGGGGCCCACAAACAAAAACATTCAGTACTTC.

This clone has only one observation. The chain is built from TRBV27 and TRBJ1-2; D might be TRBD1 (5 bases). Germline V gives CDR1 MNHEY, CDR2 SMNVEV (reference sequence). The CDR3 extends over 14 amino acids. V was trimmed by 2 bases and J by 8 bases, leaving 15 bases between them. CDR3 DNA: TGTGCCAGCAGTTTAAGTGGAGGGGTGAACGGCTACACCTTC. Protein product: CASSLSGGVNGYTF.

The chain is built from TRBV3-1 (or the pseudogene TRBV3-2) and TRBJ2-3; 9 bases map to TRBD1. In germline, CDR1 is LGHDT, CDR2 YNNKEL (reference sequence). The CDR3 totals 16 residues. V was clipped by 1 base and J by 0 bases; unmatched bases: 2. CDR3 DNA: TGTGCCAGCAGCCAAGGACAGGGGGAGAGCACAGATACGCAGTATTTT. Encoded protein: CASSQGQGESTDTQYF.